What follows are 19 T cell receptor beta chains derived from one specimen sequenced in a study of T cells in narcolepsy. TCRdb's table, derived via immunoSEQ multiplex PCR, lists solely in-frame clones and lacks some. The sample yields approximately 30,000 clones, around 80% seen once. Material: memory (CD45RA-) CD4+ T cells from blood. These receptors all stem from a human donor in good health.

The V and J genes are TRBV5-4 and TRBJ2-1; 10 nucleotides line up with TRBD2. Trimming removed 5 bases from V and 3 bases from J; junction bases left unmatched: 8. Germline V gene data show CDR1 as SGHNT and CDR2 as YYREEE (reference sequence). The CDR3 covers 16 residues. The CDR3: CASSFGGLANYNEQFF. CDR3 in DNA: TGTGCCAGCAGTTTCGGGGGACTAGCGAACTACAATGAGCAGTTCTTC. Drawing the rest from reference TRBV5-4 and TRBJ2-1, the complete variable domain is ETGVTQSPTHLIKTRGQQVTLRCSSQSGHNTVSWYQQALGQGPQFIFQYYREEENGRGNFPPRFSGLQFPNYSSELNVNALELDDSALYLCASSFGGLANYNEQFFGPGTRLTVL.

The chain uses TRBV19 and TRBJ2-3; possible D gene TRBD2, 6 bases. The CDR3 spans 14 residues. Germline-derived CDR1 and CDR2 are LNHDA and SQIVND (reference sequence). V gave up 4 bases and J gave up 5 bases, with 13 bases separating them. The CDR3 DNA is TGTGCCAGTAGTACTGCAGCGGGCATAGATACGCAGTATTTT. Amino acid sequence: CASSTAAGIDTQYF. The full variable domain, in which reference TRBV19 and TRBJ2-3 provide the parts outside the CDR3, is DGGITQSPKYLFRKEGQNVTLSCEQNLNHDAMYWYRQDPGQGLRLIYYSQIVNDFQKGDIAEGYSVSREKKESFPLTVTSAQKNPTAFYLCASSTAAGIDTQYFGPGTRLTVL.

The J gene is TRBJ2-1, the V gene TRBV30; 7 bases align to TRBD2. The V segment lost 2 bases and the J segment 9 bases; nucleotides outside the gene matches: 10. This CDR3 comprises 14 residues. From germline, CDR1 is GTSNPN and CDR2 SVGIG (reference sequence). CDR3 sequence: CAWSPSGPRGEQFF. CDR3 coding DNA: TGTGCCTGGAGTCCTAGCGGACCCCGGGGTGAGCAGTTCTTC.

This chain connects TRBV7-8 to TRBJ2-2; perhaps TRBD2 as D (6 bases). Germline V gene data show CDR1 as SGHVS and CDR2 as FQNEAQ. The CDR3 runs 16 residues. Trimming took off 0 bases at V and 0 bases at J, with 8 bases between the two ends. CDR3 sequence: CASSLARLANTGELFF. DNA for the CDR3: TGTGCCAGCAGCTTAGCACGACTAGCGAACACCGGGGAGCTGTTTTTT.

The rearrangement joins TRBV25-1 to TRBJ2-7; D ambiguous. This CDR3 contains 12 residues. V was cut by 4 bases and J by 3 bases, with 7 bases left in between. Germline CDR1 reads MGHDK; CDR2 reads SYGVNS. CDR3 protein: CASSGTGYEQYF. For the CDR3, the DNA is TGTGCCAGCAGTGGGACCGGCTACGAGCAGTACTTC.

This chain joins TRBV11-2 and TRBJ2-5, with 8 bases lining up with TRBD2. Per the germline V gene, CDR1 is SGHAT and CDR2 is FQNNGV. The length of the CDR3 is 15 residues. V gave up 1 base and J gave up 6 bases; unmatched junction bases: 7. CDR3: CASSLGRGGLQTQYF. The CDR3 coding sequence is TGTGCCAGCAGCTTAGGCCGGGGGGGGCTCCAGACCCAGTACTTC.

The J gene is TRBJ2-1, the V gene TRBV13; possible D gene TRBD2, 6 bases. The CDR3 consists of 13 residues. The V gene's germline CDR1 is PRHDT and CDR2 FYEKMQ (reference sequence). V was clipped by 5 bases and J by 6 bases, with 11 bases between them. CDR3 sequence: CASSPLGGNEQFF. In DNA form, the CDR3 reads TGTGCCAGCAGCCCCCTCGGGGGCAATGAGCAGTTCTTC.

The rearrangement links TRBV5-4 to TRBJ2-7; TRBD2 aligns across 11 bases. Losses at the gene ends were 4 bases for V and 6 bases for J; bases not matched to a gene: 0. In germline, CDR1 is SGHNT, CDR2 YYREEE (reference sequence). There are 12 residues in the CDR3. This CDR3 reads CASSLAGGEQYF. The CDR3 DNA follows: TGTGCCAGCAGCCTAGCGGGAGGCGAGCAGTACTTC.

This chain joins TRBV30 and TRBJ2-1, with 7 positions matching TRBD2. J lost 8 bases, V lost 1 base, and 8 bases had no gene match. This CDR3 comprises 14 residues. CDR1 is GTSNPN and CDR2 is SVGIG in the germline V gene (reference sequence). The CDR3 loop reads CAWSAGRAYDEQFF. CDR3 DNA: TGTGCCTGGAGTGCAGGGAGGGCCTATGATGAGCAGTTCTTC.

This chain links TRBV27 with TRBJ1-1; TRBD1 might be the D (5 bases). V lost 2 bases and J lost 5, with 12 bases in between. The germline CDR1 and CDR2 sequences are MNHEY and SMNVEV (reference sequence). CDR3 length equals 14 residues. In nucleotides, the CDR3 is TGTGCCAGCAGTTTAAGGCCCGGGGCGACTGAAGCTTTCTTT. As protein: CASSLRPGATEAFF.

Comments on this clone: Additional DNA sequences in this sample encode the identical CDR3. J is TRBJ2-3 and V is TRBV5-1; D is unclear. The CDR3 runs 11 residues. Per the germline V gene, CDR1 is SGHRS and CDR2 is YFSETQ. V lost 2 bases and J lost 3, with 1 base in between. The DNA for the CDR3 is TGCGCCAGCAGCTTTACAGATACGCAGTATTTT. Its protein product is CASSFTDTQYF.

The chain couples TRBV30 to TRBJ2-7; no definite D call. The germline gives CDR1 GTSNPN, CDR2 SVGIG (reference sequence). This CDR3 region has 11 residues. V gave up 0 bases and J gave up 9 bases, with 9 bases separating them. For the CDR3, the DNA is TGTGCCTGGAGTGTGGATCGGGTGCAGTACTTC. It codes for CAWSVDRVQYF.

V and J are TRBV5-1 and TRBJ1-1; unclear D gene. This CDR3 comprises 14 residues. Trimming removed 4 bases at V and 1 base at J, with 11 bases between. CDR1 SGHRS and CDR2 YFSETQ come from the germline V gene. CDR3 residues: CASSLQRPNTEAFF. The CDR3 DNA is TGCGCCAGCAGCCTTCAAAGACCGAACACTGAAGCTTTCTTT.

Remarks on this clone: The junction differs from germline at one of its ends, possibly a read error. V and J are TRBV27 and TRBJ2-7; possibly TRBD1 or TRBD2 for D (6 bases each). The germline V gene encodes CDR1 MNHEY and CDR2 SMNVEV (reference sequence). The CDR3 has 14 residues. CDR3: CASRLGGLSYEQYF. As DNA, the CDR3 is TGTGCCAGCCGTTTAGGGGGGCTCTCCTACGAGCAGTACTTC.

In this sample, this clone turned up once. V and J are TRBV20-1 and TRBJ2-5; no clear D gene. The germline CDR1 and CDR2 sequences are DFQATT and SNEGSKA (reference sequence). V was clipped by 3 bases and J by 4 bases, with 3 bases between them. The CDR3 runs to 10 residues. The CDR3 DNA reads TGCAGTGCTAGTTCAGAGACCCAGTACTTC. Its protein product is CSASSETQYF.

This chain uses TRBV4-2 with TRBJ1-1; TRBD1 is a possible D gene (5 bases). The germline V and J ends were trimmed by 3 bases and 2 bases, with 16 bases remaining between them. The CDR3 loop spans 16 amino acids. Germline V gene lookup returns CDR1 LGHNA and CDR2 YNFKEQ. The CDR3 here is CASSQADRLTNTEAFF. The CDR3 DNA sequence: TGTGCCAGCAGCCAGGCCGACAGACTAACTAACACTGAAGCTTTCTTT.

Regarding this clone: The final CDR3 position lacks the conserved phenylalanine or tryptophan, pointing to a likely read error. V gene TRBV29-1 combines with J gene TRBJ2-7; 9 nucleotides match TRBD1. V shed 6 bases and J 0 bases; nucleotides not matched to a gene: 15. The germline CDR1 and CDR2 sequences are SQVTM and ANQGSEA. There are 17 residues in the CDR3. The CDR3 loop reads CSVVGLRGTGSSYEQYL. As DNA, the CDR3 is TGCAGCGTGGTAGGGCTGCGGGGGACAGGGAGCTCCTACGAGCAGTACCTC.

This clone was counted between two and nine times. This rearrangement joins TRBV6-1 to TRBJ1-5, with 8 bases fitting TRBD1. Germline lookup yields CDR1 MNHNS and CDR2 SASEGT. The trim removed 6 bases at V and 13 bases at J, leaving 5 bases unmatched. This CDR3 comprises 11 residues. Here the CDR3 reads CASRRNRGQHF. The CDR3 DNA reads TGTGCCAGCAGGAGGAACAGGGGGCAGCATTTT.

This clone appeared a single time. The chain links TRBV4-1 to TRBJ1-6; 7 bases line up with TRBD1. The trim removed 5 bases at V and 8 bases at J, leaving 6 bases unmatched. The CDR3 covers 14 residues. Germline V lookup: CDR1 MGHRA, CDR2 YSYEKL. DNA of the CDR3: TGCGCCAGCAGCAGACAGGGTATAGATTCACCCCTCCACTTT. Translating it yields CASSRQGIDSPLHF.